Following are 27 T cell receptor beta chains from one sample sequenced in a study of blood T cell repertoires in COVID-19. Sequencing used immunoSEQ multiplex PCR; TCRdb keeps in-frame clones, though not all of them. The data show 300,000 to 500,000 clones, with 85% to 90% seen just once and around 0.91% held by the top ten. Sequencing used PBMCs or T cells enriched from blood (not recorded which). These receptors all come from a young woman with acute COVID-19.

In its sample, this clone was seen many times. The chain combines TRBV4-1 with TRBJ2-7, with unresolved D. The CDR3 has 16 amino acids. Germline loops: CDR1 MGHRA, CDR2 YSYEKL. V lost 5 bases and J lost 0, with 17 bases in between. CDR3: CASSTNLLINSYEQYF. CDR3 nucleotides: TGCGCCAGCAGCACTAATTTACTCATAAACTCCTACGAGCAGTACTTC.

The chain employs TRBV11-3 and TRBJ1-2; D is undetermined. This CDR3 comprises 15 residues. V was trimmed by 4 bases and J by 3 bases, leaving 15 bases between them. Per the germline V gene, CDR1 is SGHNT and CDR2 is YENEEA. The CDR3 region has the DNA TGTGCCAGCAGCTCTCCCCAAAAGGAGTACTATGGCTACACCTTC. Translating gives CASSSPQKEYYGYTF.

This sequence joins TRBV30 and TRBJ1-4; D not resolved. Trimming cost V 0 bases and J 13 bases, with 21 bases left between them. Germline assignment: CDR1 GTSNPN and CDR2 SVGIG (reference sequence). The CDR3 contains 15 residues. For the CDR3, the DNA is TGTGCCTGGAGTGTATGGAATTCAGGAGGGAGGAGACTGTTTTTT. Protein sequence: CAWSVWNSGGRRLFF.

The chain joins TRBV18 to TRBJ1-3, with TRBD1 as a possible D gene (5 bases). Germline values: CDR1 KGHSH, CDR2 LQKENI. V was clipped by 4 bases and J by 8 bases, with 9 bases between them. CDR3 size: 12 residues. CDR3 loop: CASSQTGDTIYF. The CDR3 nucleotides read TGTGCCAGCTCACAAACGGGGGACACCATATATTTT.

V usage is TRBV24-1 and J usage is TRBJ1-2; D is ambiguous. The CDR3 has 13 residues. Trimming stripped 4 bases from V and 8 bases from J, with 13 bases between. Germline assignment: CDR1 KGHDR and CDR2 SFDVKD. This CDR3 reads CATSDPPGEGYTF. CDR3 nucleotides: TGTGCCACCAGTGACCCTCCCGGGGAAGGCTACACCTTC.

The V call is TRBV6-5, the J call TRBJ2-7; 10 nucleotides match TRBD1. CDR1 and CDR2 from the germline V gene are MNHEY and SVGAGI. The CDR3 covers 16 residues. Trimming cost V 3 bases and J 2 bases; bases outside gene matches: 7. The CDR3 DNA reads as TGTGCCAGCAGTTATAAACCGGGACAGGGGACCTACGAGCAGTACTTC. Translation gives CASSYKPGQGTYEQYF.

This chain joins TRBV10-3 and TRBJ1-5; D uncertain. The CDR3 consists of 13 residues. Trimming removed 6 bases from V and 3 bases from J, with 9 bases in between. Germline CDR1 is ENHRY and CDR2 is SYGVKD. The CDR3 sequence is CAISYNNNQPQHF. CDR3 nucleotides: TGTGCCATCAGCTATAATAACAATCAGCCCCAGCATTTT.

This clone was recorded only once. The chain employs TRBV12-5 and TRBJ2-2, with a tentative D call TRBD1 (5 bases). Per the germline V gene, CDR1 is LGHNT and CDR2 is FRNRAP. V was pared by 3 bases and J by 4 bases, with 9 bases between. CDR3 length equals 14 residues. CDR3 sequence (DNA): TGTGCTAGTGGTTTAGGGGTCGTCACCGGGGAGCTGTTTTTT. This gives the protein CASGLGVVTGELFF.

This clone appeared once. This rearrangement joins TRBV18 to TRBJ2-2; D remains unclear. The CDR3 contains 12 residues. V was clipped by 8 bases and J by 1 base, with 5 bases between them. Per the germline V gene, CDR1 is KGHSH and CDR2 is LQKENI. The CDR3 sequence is CASRENTGELFF. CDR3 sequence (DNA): TGTGCCAGCAGAGAGAACACCGGGGAGCTGTTTTTT.

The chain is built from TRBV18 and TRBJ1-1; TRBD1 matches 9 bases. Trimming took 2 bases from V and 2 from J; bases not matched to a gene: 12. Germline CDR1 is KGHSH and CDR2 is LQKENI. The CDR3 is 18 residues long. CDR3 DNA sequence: TGTGCCAGCTCACCATCAAGGGGACAGGGCTTAATAAACACTGAAGCTTTCTTT. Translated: CASSPSRGQGLINTEAFF. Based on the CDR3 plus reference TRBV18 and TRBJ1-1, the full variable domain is NAGVMQNPRHLVRRRGQEARLRCSPMKGHSHVYWYRQLPEEGLKFMVYLQKENIIDESGMPKERFSAEFPKEGPSILRIQQVVRGDSAAYFCASSPSRGQGLINTEAFFGQGTRLTVV.

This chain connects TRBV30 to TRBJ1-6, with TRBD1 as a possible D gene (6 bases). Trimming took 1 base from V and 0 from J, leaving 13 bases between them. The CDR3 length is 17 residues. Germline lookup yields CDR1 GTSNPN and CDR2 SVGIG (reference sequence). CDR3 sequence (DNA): TGTGCCTGGAGTGGAGGACAGCTAAACTCCTATAATTCACCCCTCCACTTT. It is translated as CAWSGGQLNSYNSPLHF.

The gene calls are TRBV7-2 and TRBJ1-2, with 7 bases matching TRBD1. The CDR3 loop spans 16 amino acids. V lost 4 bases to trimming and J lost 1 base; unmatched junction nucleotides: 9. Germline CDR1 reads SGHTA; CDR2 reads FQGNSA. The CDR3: CASSSTGTDFNYGYTF. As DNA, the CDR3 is TGTGCCAGCAGCTCCACCGGGACAGACTTTAACTATGGCTACACCTTC.

The CDR3 DNA reads TGCGCCAGCAGCCGGACAGGGGGGACGAACACCGGGGAGCTGTTTTTT. As protein: CASSRTGGTNTGELFF. The rearrangement links TRBV5-1 to TRBJ2-2; 10 nucleotides match TRBD1. V gave up 4 bases and J gave up 0 bases; unmatched junction bases: 3. CDR1 and CDR2 from the germline V gene are SGHRS and YFSETQ. The CDR3 consists of 16 residues.

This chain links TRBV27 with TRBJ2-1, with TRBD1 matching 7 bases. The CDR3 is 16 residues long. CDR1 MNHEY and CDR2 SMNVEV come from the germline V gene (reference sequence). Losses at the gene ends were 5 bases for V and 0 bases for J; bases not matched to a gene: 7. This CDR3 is CASSPLDRSSYNEQFF. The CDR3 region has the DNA TGTGCCAGCAGTCCCTTGGACAGGAGCTCCTACAATGAGCAGTTCTTC.

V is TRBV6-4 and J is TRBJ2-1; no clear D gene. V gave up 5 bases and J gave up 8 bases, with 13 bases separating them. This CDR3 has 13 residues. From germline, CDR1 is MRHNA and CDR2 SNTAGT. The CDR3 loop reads CASSLVRADEQFF. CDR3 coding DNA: TGTGCCAGCAGTCTAGTTCGCGCTGATGAGCAGTTCTTC.

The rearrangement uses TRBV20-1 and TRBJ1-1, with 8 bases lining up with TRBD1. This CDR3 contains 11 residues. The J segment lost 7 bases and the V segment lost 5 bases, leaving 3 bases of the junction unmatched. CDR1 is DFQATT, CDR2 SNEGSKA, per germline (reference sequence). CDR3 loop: CSARTGFEAFF. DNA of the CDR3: TGCAGTGCTCGGACAGGGTTTGAAGCTTTCTTT.

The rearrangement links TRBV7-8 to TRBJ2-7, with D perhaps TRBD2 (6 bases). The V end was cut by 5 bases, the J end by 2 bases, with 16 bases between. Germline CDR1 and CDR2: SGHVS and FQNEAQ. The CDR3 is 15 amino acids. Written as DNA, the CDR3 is TGTGCCAGCAGCCGGGTGGGGGGATCTACCTACGAGCAGTACTTC. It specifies CASSRVGGSTYEQYF. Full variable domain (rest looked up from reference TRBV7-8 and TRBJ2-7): GAGVSQSPRYKVAKRGQDVALRCDPISGHVSLFWYQQALGQGPEFLTYFQNEAQLDKSGLPSDRFFAERPEGSVSTLKIQRTQQEDSAVYLCASSRVGGSTYEQYFGPGTRLTVT.

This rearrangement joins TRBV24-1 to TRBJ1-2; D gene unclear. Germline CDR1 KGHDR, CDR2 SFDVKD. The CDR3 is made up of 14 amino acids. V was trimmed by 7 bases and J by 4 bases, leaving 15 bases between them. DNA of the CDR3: TGTGCCACCAGCGACCCTCCGCGGGGCTATGGCTACACCTTC. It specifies CATSDPPRGYGYTF.

The CDR3 nucleotides read TGTGCCAGCAGCCTGGAGGCCTTTAGCCTTGAAGCTTTCTTT. Its protein product is CASSLEAFSLEAFF. The chain carries TRBV7-9 and TRBJ1-1; D is ambiguous. Germline lookup yields CDR1 SEHNR and CDR2 FQNEAQ (reference sequence). Trimming stripped 5 bases from V and 7 bases from J, with 17 bases between. The CDR3 covers 14 residues.

For the CDR3, the DNA is TGTGCCAGCAGCGGAAGTCCCGGGACAGGATTTATCCACACCTTC. Translated: CASSGSPGTGFIHTF. The chain recombines TRBV5-4 with TRBJ1-2; 8 nucleotides match TRBD1. Germline trimming cut 4 bases from V and 12 bases from J; bases unmatched to any gene: 17. Per germline, CDR1 SGHNT and CDR2 YYREEE (reference sequence). The CDR3 is made up of 15 amino acids.

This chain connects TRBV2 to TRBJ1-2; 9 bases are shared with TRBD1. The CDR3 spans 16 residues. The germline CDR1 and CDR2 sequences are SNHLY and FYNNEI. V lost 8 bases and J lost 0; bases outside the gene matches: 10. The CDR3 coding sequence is TGTGCCAGCTGGGGGGGGGACAGGGCGTCTAACTATGGCTACACCTTC. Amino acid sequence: CASWGGDRASNYGYTF.

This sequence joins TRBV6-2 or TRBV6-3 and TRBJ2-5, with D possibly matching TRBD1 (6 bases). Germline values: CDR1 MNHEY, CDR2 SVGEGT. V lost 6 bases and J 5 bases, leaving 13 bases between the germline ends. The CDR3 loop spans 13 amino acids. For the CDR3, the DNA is TGTGCCAGCAGCGGACAGAGGTCGGAGACCCAGTACTTC. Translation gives CASSGQRSETQYF.

CDR3 DNA: TGTGCCAGCAGTGGACAGAACTCCTACAATGAGCAGTTCTTC. Protein product: CASSGQNSYNEQFF. The rearrangement links TRBV2 to TRBJ2-1; possibly TRBD1 for D (5 bases). The CDR3 sequence is 14 residues long. V dropped 4 bases and J dropped 0 bases, with 7 bases sitting between them. Looked up from germline, CDR1 is SNHLY and CDR2 is FYNNEI.

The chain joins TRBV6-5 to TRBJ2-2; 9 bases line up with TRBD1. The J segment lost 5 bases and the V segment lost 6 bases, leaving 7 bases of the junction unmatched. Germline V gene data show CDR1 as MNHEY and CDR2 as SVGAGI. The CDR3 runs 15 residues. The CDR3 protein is CASSLTGGWTGELFF. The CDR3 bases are TGTGCCAGCAGCCTTACAGGGGGCTGGACCGGGGAGCTGTTTTTT.

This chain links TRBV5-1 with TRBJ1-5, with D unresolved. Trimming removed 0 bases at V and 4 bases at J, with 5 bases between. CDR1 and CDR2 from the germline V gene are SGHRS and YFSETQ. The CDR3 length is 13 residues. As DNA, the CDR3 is TGCGCCAGCAGCTTGGACGGGAATCAGCCCCAGCATTTT. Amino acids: CASSLDGNQPQHF.

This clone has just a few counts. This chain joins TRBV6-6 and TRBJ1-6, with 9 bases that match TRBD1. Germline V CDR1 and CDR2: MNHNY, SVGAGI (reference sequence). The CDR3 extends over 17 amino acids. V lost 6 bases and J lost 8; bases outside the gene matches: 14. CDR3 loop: CASSRYLGTGFHSPLHF. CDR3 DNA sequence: TGTGCCAGCAGCCGATATCTGGGGACAGGGTTCCATTCACCCCTCCACTTT.

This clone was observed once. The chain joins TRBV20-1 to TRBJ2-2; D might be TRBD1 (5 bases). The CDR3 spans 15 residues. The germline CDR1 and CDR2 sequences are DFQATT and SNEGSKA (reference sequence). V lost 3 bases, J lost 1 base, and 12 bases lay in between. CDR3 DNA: TGCAGTGCTAGTAGAGGTCAGGGGAACACCGGGGAGCTGTTTTTT. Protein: CSASRGQGNTGELFF.